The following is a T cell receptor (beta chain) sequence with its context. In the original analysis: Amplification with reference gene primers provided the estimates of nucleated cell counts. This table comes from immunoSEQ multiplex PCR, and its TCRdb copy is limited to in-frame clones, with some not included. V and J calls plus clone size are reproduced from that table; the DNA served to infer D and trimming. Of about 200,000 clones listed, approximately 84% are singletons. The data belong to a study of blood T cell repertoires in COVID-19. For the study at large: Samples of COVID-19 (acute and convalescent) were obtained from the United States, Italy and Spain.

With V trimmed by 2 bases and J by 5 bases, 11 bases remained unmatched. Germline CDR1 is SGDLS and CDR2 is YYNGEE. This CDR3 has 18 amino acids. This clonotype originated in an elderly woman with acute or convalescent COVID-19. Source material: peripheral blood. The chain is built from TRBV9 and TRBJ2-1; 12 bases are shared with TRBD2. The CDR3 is CASSVRPSGRGKHNEQFF. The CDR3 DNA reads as TGTGCCAGCAGCGTTAGGCCTAGCGGGAGGGGAAAGCACAATGAGCAGTTCTTC.